One sample yielded the 22 T cell receptor beta chains listed below, sequenced in a study of T cell responses to AZD1222 COVID-19 vaccine. Repertoires were generated with immunoSEQ multiplex PCR, while TCRdb's copy carries only in-frame clones and drops some. There are around 90,000 clones in the sample; around 85% occur only once, and roughly 6.3% lies in the top ten. Here the sequenced sample was peripheral blood, taken on day 0 of AZD1222 vaccination. The receptors derive from an adult in good health.

This clone was observed a handful of times. The V gene is TRBV24-1, the J gene TRBJ2-5; 16 bases agree with TRBD2. The CDR3 has 17 amino acids. The V gene end was trimmed by 4 bases and the J gene end by 2 bases; junction bases not matched to a gene: 3. CDR1 KGHDR and CDR2 SFDVKD come from the germline V gene. DNA for the CDR3: TGTGCCACCAGTGACACGGGACTAGCGGGAGGGCAAGAGACCCAGTACTTC. Encoded protein: CATSDTGLAGGQETQYF.

This sequence joins TRBV2 and TRBJ1-5; the D is unclear. This CDR3 contains 13 residues. The V and J ends lost 2 bases and 3 bases respectively, with 5 bases between them. The germline CDR1 and CDR2 sequences are SNHLY and FYNNEI. CDR3 sequence reads: CASSESFNQPQHF. Written as DNA, the CDR3 is TGTGCCAGCAGTGAAAGTTTCAATCAGCCCCAGCATTTT.

The rearrangement links TRBV7-9 to TRBJ2-5; D perhaps matches TRBD1 (5 bases). V was clipped by 3 bases and J by 4 bases, with 12 bases between them. Germline CDR1 SEHNR, CDR2 FQNEAQ (reference sequence). This CDR3 has 14 amino acids. The CDR3 DNA reads as TGTGCCAGCAGCTTCCAAGGGGTGGGAGAGACCCAGTACTTC. Translation: CASSFQGVGETQYF.

V usage is TRBV3-1 (or the pseudogene TRBV3-2) and J usage is TRBJ2-2; TRBD1 matches 8 bases. Germline loops: CDR1 LGHDT, CDR2 YNNKEL (reference sequence). Trimming cost V 1 base and J 8 bases; bases outside gene matches: 3. This CDR3 region has 14 residues. The chain's CDR3 is CASSQADRVGELFF. CDR3 sequence (DNA): TGTGCCAGCAGCCAAGCGGACAGGGTTGGGGAGCTGTTTTTT.

In this sample, this clone turned up once. The chain uses TRBV7-2 and TRBJ2-5, with TRBD1 identical over 12 bases. Per the germline V gene, CDR1 is SGHTA and CDR2 is FQGNSA. This CDR3 spans 17 amino acids. V lost 0 bases to trimming and J lost 5 bases; unmatched junction nucleotides: 7. The CDR3 DNA reads TGTGCCAGCAGCTTAGCGGGGACAGGGGGCGCTGGGGAGACCCAGTACTTC. This codes for CASSLAGTGGAGETQYF.

J is TRBJ2-3 and V is TRBV27; weak D call: TRBD2 (6 bases). Germline loops: CDR1 MNHEY, CDR2 SMNVEV (reference sequence). Trimming removed 5 bases from V and 4 bases from J, with 19 bases in between. This CDR3 contains 16 residues. The CDR3 protein is CASSPGLSVAPDTQYF. As DNA, the CDR3 is TGTGCCAGCAGTCCCGGACTAAGTGTGGCCCCAGATACGCAGTATTTT.

The chain couples TRBV18 to TRBJ2-5; TRBD1 might be the D (7 bases). Trimming left V 3 bases short and J 5 bases short, with 19 bases between. Germline V gives CDR1 KGHSH, CDR2 LQKENI. The CDR3 totals 16 residues. DNA for the CDR3: TGTGCCAGCTCACCGCCGAGTGGGGACAGCGGGGAGACCCAGTACTTC. This translates into CASSPPSGDSGETQYF.

The chain uses TRBV6-5 and TRBJ1-1; D unresolved. The germline V and J ends were trimmed by 2 bases and 0 bases, with 7 bases remaining between them. Germline V lookup: CDR1 MNHEY, CDR2 SVGAGI. The CDR3 contains 14 residues. CDR3 coding DNA: TGTGCCAGCAGTTACGGACGGGTGAACACTGAAGCTTTCTTT. Residues: CASSYGRVNTEAFF.

This clone appeared a few times. CDR3 in DNA: TGTGCCAGCAGCTTGGTTGGGGGCTCGGCGAACACTGAAGCTTTCTTT. Its protein product is CASSLVGGSANTEAFF. The chain carries TRBV5-6 and TRBJ1-1; D is perhaps TRBD1 (6 bases). In germline, CDR1 is SGHDT, CDR2 YYEEEE. This CDR3 is built from 16 residues. Between the trimmed V and J ends, which lost 0 bases and 1 base, there was a span of 13 bases.

V gene TRBV2 combines with J gene TRBJ2-7; possibly TRBD2 for D (7 bases). The V gene's germline CDR1 is SNHLY and CDR2 FYNNEI. The V and J ends lost 7 bases and 0 bases respectively, with 16 bases between them. The CDR3 consists of 15 residues. The CDR3 sequence: CASKGRGANSYEQYF. The CDR3 nucleotides are TGTGCCAGCAAGGGTCGGGGGGCGAACTCCTACGAGCAGTACTTC.

The chain couples TRBV7-2 to TRBJ2-3; 10 bases line up with TRBD1. The germline CDR1 and CDR2 sequences are SGHTA and FQGNSA. The CDR3 spans 15 residues. Trimming at V came to 6 bases and at J to 9 bases, leaving 12 bases not matched to a gene. In DNA form, the CDR3 reads TGTGCCAGCAGTTCAATGGGGACAGGGGCGGGCACGCAGTATTTT. It yields the protein CASSSMGTGAGTQYF.

This chain connects TRBV24-1 to TRBJ2-1; D gene unclear. The germline CDR1 and CDR2 sequences are KGHDR and SFDVKD. V lost 5 bases and J lost 4, with 5 bases in between. The CDR3 loop spans 12 amino acids. The chain's CDR3 is CATSADYNEQFF. For the CDR3, the DNA is TGTGCCACCAGTGCCGATTACAATGAGCAGTTCTTC.

The chain links TRBV27 to TRBJ1-5; TRBD1 aligns across 7 bases. Germline trimming cut 0 bases from V and 6 bases from J; bases unmatched to any gene: 8. The germline gives CDR1 MNHEY, CDR2 SMNVEV (reference sequence). This CDR3 has 16 residues. The CDR3 loop reads CASSLSGGGAGQPQHF. CDR3 in DNA: TGTGCCAGCAGTTTATCGGGAGGGGGCGCAGGTCAGCCCCAGCATTTT.

The chain joins TRBV14 to TRBJ1-5; D may be TRBD1 (6 bases). Germline-derived CDR1 and CDR2 are SGHDN and FVKESK. The CDR3 is made up of 14 amino acids. Trimming removed 2 bases at V and 5 bases at J, with 10 bases between. The CDR3 protein is CASSQQGRDQPQHF. DNA of the CDR3: TGTGCCAGCAGCCAACAGGGGAGGGATCAGCCCCAGCATTTT.

The chain employs TRBV6-2 or TRBV6-3 and TRBJ2-1; 11 bases agree with TRBD2. V lost 2 bases, J lost 8 bases, and 17 bases stayed unmatched. Germline CDR1 MNHEY, CDR2 SVGEGT. The CDR3 covers 19 residues. CDR3 DNA sequence: TGTGCCAGCAGTTACACCCGGGGTAGCGGGAGGGCCTTTGGCGATGAGCAGTTCTTC. It is translated as CASSYTRGSGRAFGDEQFF.

DNA of the CDR3: TGCAGCGTTGCAGGGGGGACTAGCGGGAACAATGCCTACGAGCAGTACTTC. Protein sequence: CSVAGGTSGNNAYEQYF. The chain uses TRBV29-1 and TRBJ2-7; TRBD2 matches at 13 bases. After removal of 4 bases from V and 2 bases from J, the junction contained 11 bases not matched to a gene. Germline CDR1 reads SQVTM; CDR2 reads ANQGSEA. The CDR3 spans 17 residues.

The chain joins TRBV27 to TRBJ1-5; tentative D call: TRBD1 (5 bases). CDR3 size: 11 residues. Deletions cut 8 bases from V and 6 bases from J, with 8 bases between. CDR1 MNHEY and CDR2 SMNVEV come from the germline V gene (reference sequence). The CDR3 DNA follows: TGTGCCAGCGGGGGTAGTCAGCCCCAGCATTTT. Translating gives CASGGSQPQHF.

The J gene is TRBJ2-1, the V gene TRBV6-1; TRBD2 matches at 7 bases. The CDR3 is made up of 13 amino acids. J gave up 16 bases and V 1 base, and 10 bases lay outside the gene matches. Germline V gene lookup returns CDR1 MNHNS and CDR2 SASEGT. In DNA, the CDR3 is TGTGCCAGCAGTGAAGACCCCGGACTAGTATCTTTCTTC. Amino acid sequence: CASSEDPGLVSFF.

The CDR3 loop reads CASSLVSGREETQYF. The CDR3 coding sequence is TGCGCCAGCAGCTTAGTTTCCGGGAGGGAGGAGACCCAGTACTTC. The chain joins TRBV5-1 to TRBJ2-5; 8 positions match TRBD2. The CDR3 contains 15 residues. In germline, CDR1 is SGHRS, CDR2 YFSETQ. V trimming: 2 bases; J trimming: 5 bases; junction bases outside the gene matches: 8.

The chain combines TRBV10-3 with TRBJ2-5; 8 nucleotides align to TRBD2. Unmatched junction bases numbered 12, after V lost 6 bases and J lost 0 bases. The CDR3 has 17 amino acids. The germline gives CDR1 ENHRY, CDR2 SYGVKD. CDR3: CAIRALAGRGYQETQYF. DNA of the CDR3: TGTGCCATCAGGGCCCTAGCGGGTAGGGGGTACCAAGAGACCCAGTACTTC.

The chain combines TRBV10-2 with TRBJ1-1; D is unresolved. Deletions cut 0 bases from V and 11 bases from J, with 7 bases between. The CDR3 length is 11 residues. CDR1 WSHSY and CDR2 SAAADI come from the germline V gene. CDR3 protein: CASSESTVAFF. The CDR3 bases are TGCGCCAGCAGTGAGTCTACGGTGGCTTTCTTT.

The V call is TRBV10-3, the J call TRBJ1-1; TRBD1 is a possible D gene (6 bases). Germline assignment: CDR1 ENHRY and CDR2 SYGVKD. Trimming took 8 bases from V and 1 from J, leaving 23 bases between them. This CDR3 comprises 17 residues. CDR3 in DNA: TGTGCCATCTCCCCCTCACTCTCCGGGACAACGAACACTGAAGCTTTCTTT. Translating it yields CAISPSLSGTTNTEAFF.